The 6 T cell receptor beta chains reported below all come from one sample, sequenced in a study of blood T cell repertoires in COVID-19. Assay used: immunoSEQ multiplex PCR; TCRdb lists only in-frame clones, some missing. The sample includes 80,000 to 100,000 clones, roughly nine tenths of them seen just once. What was sequenced was peripheral blood. Receptors originate from a human donor with active COVID-19. The donor label of this sample is uncertain.

The V call is TRBV4-2, the J call TRBJ1-4; D remains ambiguous. From germline, CDR1 is LGHNA and CDR2 YNFKEQ. Trimming left V 1 base short and J 10 bases short, with 13 bases between. The CDR3 has 14 residues. The CDR3 sequence: CASSQVTKRAKLFF. In DNA, the CDR3 is TGTGCCAGCAGCCAAGTTACGAAGAGGGCAAAACTGTTTTTT.

The rearrangement joins TRBV4-1 to TRBJ1-2; 7 bases are a match to TRBD1. From germline, CDR1 is MGHRA and CDR2 YSYEKL. The J segment lost 4 bases and the V segment lost 4 bases, leaving 15 bases of the junction unmatched. The CDR3 length is 17 residues. The CDR3 DNA reads TGCGCCAGCAGCCTAAATACCGAACAGGGGTACGGCTATGGCTACACCTTC. Its protein product is CASSLNTEQGYGYGYTF.

The chain carries TRBV12-3 or TRBV12-4 and TRBJ1-6; TRBD1 might be the D (6 bases). The CDR3 has 13 residues. Trimming left V 3 bases short and J 10 bases short, with 10 bases between. This CDR3 reads CASSFRGNSPLHF. CDR3 nucleotide sequence: TGTGCCAGCAGTTTCAGGGGAAACTCACCCCTCCACTTT.

This rearrangement joins TRBV5-6 to TRBJ2-5; D is ambiguous. The germline V and J ends were trimmed by 2 bases and 5 bases, with 10 bases remaining between them. The CDR3 extends over 13 amino acids. The germline CDR1 and CDR2 sequences are SGHDT and YYEEEE. CDR3 in amino acids: CASSLQLAETQYF. The CDR3 DNA follows: TGTGCCAGCAGCTTACAGCTTGCGGAGACCCAGTACTTC.

The chain combines TRBV30 with TRBJ1-6; perhaps TRBD1 as D (6 bases). This CDR3 is 11 amino acids long. The germline V gene encodes CDR1 GTSNPN and CDR2 SVGIG (reference sequence). V lost 7 bases and J lost 10, with 11 bases in between. The CDR3 reads CAFKQGSPLHF. The CDR3 bases are TGTGCCTTCAAACAGGGATCACCCCTCCACTTT.

The gene calls are TRBV28 and TRBJ2-7, with D possibly being TRBD2 (6 bases). Deletions cut 4 bases from V and 3 bases from J, with 19 bases between. CDR1 and CDR2 (germline): MDHEN, SYDVKM. The CDR3 loop spans 16 amino acids. The CDR3 spells CASSSPAAGGNYEQYF. CDR3 bases: TGTGCCAGCAGTTCACCGGCAGCGGGCGGCAACTACGAGCAGTACTTC.